This T cell receptor beta chain derives from a study of blood T cell repertoires in COVID-19. Study-wide context: The analysed material was cDNA or gDNA that came from T cells, B-cell-depleted T cells, or PBMCs.

Original processing notes: Quantification of nucleated cells was approximated via reference gene primer amplification. Assay: immunoSEQ multiplex PCR; the TCRdb copy retains only in-frame clones and omits some. V, J and clone size were drawn from that table, and D and trimming were deduced from the DNA. The sample has more than 110,000 clones, approximately 83% seen once. With 5 bases removed from V and 6 bases from J, the gap between germline ends came to 11 bases. There are 12 residues in the CDR3. Sequenced sample: peripheral blood. The receptor's source is a human donor in a cohort sampled during active COVID-19. V and J are TRBV12-3 or TRBV12-4 and TRBJ2-7, with a tentative D call TRBD2 (5 bases). The CDR3 sequence is CASSDVAGEQYF. The DNA of the CDR3 is TGTGCCAGCAGTGACGTGGCGGGCGAGCAGTACTTC.